This TCR beta chain was sequenced during a study of CD8+CD57+ T cells in acquired aplastic anemia. This clonotype occurred a few times. Germline and junction disagree at one end, which may indicate a read error. CDR1 and CDR2 from the germline V gene are SGHAT and FQNNGV. This CDR3 spans 16 amino acids. Genomic DNA provided the template from which TCR beta VDJ and CDR3 profiles were obtained. TCRdb re-analysed the reads in MiXCR, keeping a single row per CDR3 protein. The sample includes approximately 170,000 distinct CDR3 sequences, less than 50% seen only once; the top ten take about 2.9%. Patients who underwent sequencing had shown CD8+CD57+ cell expansion by flow cytometry.

The J gene is TRBJ2-1, the V gene TRBV11-2, with D hard to call. The source material was sorted CD4+, CD8+, or CD8+CD57+ T cells (not recorded which) from PBMCs. This sequence originates from a human donor with aplastic anemia. DNA of the CDR3: TGTGCCAGCAGCTTATATCCGGAGAGCTCCTACAATGGGCAGTTCTTC. Its protein is CASSLYPESSYNGQFF.